This T cell receptor (beta chain) was recorded in a study of T cell repertoires in cytomegalovirus infection. Whole-study results and caveats: Totalled public TCR beta family frequency picked out people who carried CMV plus the relevant HLA.

This clonotype came up a few times. The antigen remains undetermined. TCRdb analysed the reads with MiXCR anew, one entry per CDR3 protein. The top ten clones hold 15% to 20% of a sample with hundreds of thousands of distinct CDR3 sequences, around 31% of them seen once. The sequencing here drew on cultured PBMCs, taken from culture after CMV antigen stimulation. The sequence came from a human donor in good health (CMV status not recorded). Some clones in this sample may be carry-over from other donors' samples.

CDR3: CASSGRQETQYF. The CDR3 coding sequence is TGTGCCAGCAGCGGCAGACAAGAGACCCAGTACTTC. The chain employs TRBV7-9 and TRBJ2-5; D remains ambiguous. This CDR3 has 12 residues. Germline loops: CDR1 SEHNR, CDR2 FQNEAQ (reference sequence). Trimming removed 5 bases at V and 2 bases at J, with 6 bases between. The full variable domain, in which reference TRBV7-9 and TRBJ2-5 provide the parts outside the CDR3, is DTGVSQNPRHKITKRGQNVTFRCDPISEHNRLYWYRQTLGQGPEFLTYFQNEAQLEKSRLLSDRFSAERPKGSFSTLEIQRTEQGDSAMYLCASSGRQETQYFGPGTRLLVL.